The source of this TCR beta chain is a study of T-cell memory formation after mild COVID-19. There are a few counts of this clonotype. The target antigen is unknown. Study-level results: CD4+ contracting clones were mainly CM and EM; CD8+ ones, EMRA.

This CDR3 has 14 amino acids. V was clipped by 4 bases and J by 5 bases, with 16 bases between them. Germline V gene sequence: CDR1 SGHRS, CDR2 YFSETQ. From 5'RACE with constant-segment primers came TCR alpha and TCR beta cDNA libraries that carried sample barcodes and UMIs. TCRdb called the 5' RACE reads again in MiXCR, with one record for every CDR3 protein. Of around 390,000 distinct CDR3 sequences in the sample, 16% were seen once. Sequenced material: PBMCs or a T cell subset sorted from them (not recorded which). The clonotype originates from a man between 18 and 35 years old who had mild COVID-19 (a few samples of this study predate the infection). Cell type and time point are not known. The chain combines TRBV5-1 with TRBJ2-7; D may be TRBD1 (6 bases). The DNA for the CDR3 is TGCGCCAGCAGCCCCGAGGGGGAAGGGGACGAGCAGTACTTC. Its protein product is CASSPEGEGDEQYF.